A selection of T cell receptor beta chains follows, all from one sample in a study of read filtering for tumor transcriptome and immune sequencing. TCRdb passed the reads through MiXCR, listing each CDR3 protein once. The sample yields around 65,000 distinct CDR3 sequences, around 18% seen once. The material sequenced was a population of CD138-negative cells sorted from bone marrow. The receptors originated from a donor at least 40 years old with multiple myeloma. Each CDR3 is given with its conserved first and last residue. A D gene is named only where the DNA matches it firmly. The size entry is marked missing in some rows and otherwise reads once, few, many or a size class.

>few|16|TRBD2|TRBJ2-3|TRBV15
TGTGCCACCAGCAAGCCTAGGGCGGGGGGCACAGATACGCAGTATTTT
CATSKPRAGGTDTQYF
>many|18|.|TRBJ2-3|TRBV11-2
TGTGCCAGCAGCACGTCACCTCTCCTTGGCCTGGGCACAGATACGCAGTATTTT
CASSTSPLLGLGTDTQYF
>few|13|.|TRBJ2-3|TRBV7-9
TGTGCCAGCAGCTTCCATCACACAGATACGCAGTATTTT
CASSFHHTDTQYF
>many|13|.|TRBJ1-1|TRBV11-2
TGTGCCAGCAGCAGAAACTTGAACACTGAAGCTTTCTTT
CASSRNLNTEAFF
>.|15|.|TRBJ2-5|TRBV11-2
TGTGCCAGCAGCCGGGATGGGTTTGGCCAAGAGACCCAGTACTTC
CASSRDGFGQETQYF
>many|15|.|TRBJ2-2|TRBV12-3/TRBV12-4
TGTGCCAGCAGTTTAAGGGCAGGGTCGATCGGGGAGCTGTTTTTT
CASSLRAGSIGELFF
>few|14|.|TRBJ2-1|TRBV2
TGTGCCAGCAGAGACATACTAGCCTACAATGAGCAGTTCTTC
CASRDILAYNEQFF
>many|13|.|TRBJ1-1|TRBV14
TGTGCCAGCAGCAACCTAAGGGGGGCTGAAGCTTTCTTT
CASSNLRGAEAFF
>many|13|.|TRBJ2-5|TRBV15
TGTGCCACCAGCAGAGATAGGCAAGAGACCCAGTACTTC
CATSRDRQETQYF
>few|15|TRBD1|TRBJ2-7|TRBV29-1
TGCAGCGTTGGAGGCGGTGGACAGGGAGTTTTCGAGCAGTACTTC
CSVGGGGQGVFEQYF
>many|16|TRBD1|TRBJ2-2|TRBV5-4
TGTGCCAGCAGGCCCCCGGGACAGCCGAACACCGGGGAGCTGTTTTTT
CASRPPGQPNTGELFF
>.|14|TRBD1|TRBJ2-2|TRBV7-3
TGTGCCAGCAGTGAGGACAGGATCACCGGGGAGCTGTTTTTT
CASSEDRITGELFF
>many|10|.|TRBJ2-1|TRBV28
TGTGCCAGCAGTTTGCAGGAGCAGTTCTTC
CASSLQEQFF
>many|14|.|TRBJ2-1|TRBV21-1
TGTGCCAGCAGCGCCCAAGCTAGCGGCTATGAGCAGTTCTTC
CASSAQASGYEQFF
>.|15|TRBD2|TRBJ2-2|TRBV20-1
TGCAGTGCTTCCGATAGCGGGGGAAACACCGGGGAGCTGTTTTTT
CSASDSGGNTGELFF
>many|12|.|TRBJ2-3|TRBV10-3
TGTGCCATCATGGGAGGTACAGATACGCAGTATTTT
CAIMGGTDTQYF
>many|13|.|TRBJ2-2|TRBV10-3
TGTGCCATCAGTGAAAGGGACACCGGGGAGCTGTTTTTT
CAISERDTGELFF
>many|14|.|TRBJ1-1|TRBV4-1
TGCGCCAGCAGCCAAGATGGGTCCTACACTGAAGCTTTCTTT
CASSQDGSYTEAFF
>few|15|.|TRBJ1-3|TRBV20-1
TGCAGTGCTAGAGATCGCCAGGGCACAGGAAACACCATATATTTT
CSARDRQGTGNTIYF
>many|15|TRBD1|TRBJ1-1|TRBV12-5
TGTGCTAGTGGTTTCCGACAGGGACCGAACACTGAAGCTTTCTTT
CASGFRQGPNTEAFF
>once|17|TRBD1|TRBJ2-5|TRBV29-1
TGCAGCGTTGAGTCGGGGACAGGGGTGGGCACCGGGGAGACCCAGTACTTC
CSVESGTGVGTGETQYF
>many|13|.|TRBJ2-2|TRBV11-3
TGTGCCAGCAGCGAAACACTCACCGGGGAGCTGTTTTTT
CASSETLTGELFF
>many|13|.|TRBJ2-5|TRBV12-2
TGTGCAAGTCGCTTTCCGGGACAAGAGACCCAGTACTTC
CASRFPGQETQYF
>many|13|.|TRBJ2-7|TRBV20-1
TGCAGTGCTAGGCGCGTACCGGGCTACGAGCAGTACTTC
CSARRVPGYEQYF
>many|12|.|TRBJ1-5|TRBV28
TGTGCCAGCAATTCCGGGGGACAGCCCCAGCATTTT
CASNSGGQPQHF
>many|16|TRBD1|TRBJ2-6|TRBV20-1
TGCAGTGCGCCCCGGACAGGGGGCTCTGGGGCCAACGTCCTGACTTTC
CSAPRTGGSGANVLTF
>many|14|.|TRBJ2-3|TRBV20-1
TGCAGTGCTAGAGATCCCGGGGAGTTAGATACGCAGTATTTT
CSARDPGELDTQYF
>few|15|.|TRBJ2-4|TRBV6-1
TGTGCCAGCCTAGATAATTCTATAGCCAAAAACATTCAGTACTTC
CASLDNSIAKNIQYF
>many|11|.|TRBJ2-1|TRBV6-2/TRBV6-3
TGTGCCAGCAGGCTAAACAATGAGCAGTTCTTC
CASRLNNEQFF
>many|14|.|TRBJ1-1|TRBV5-6
TGTGCCAGCAGCTTGTTGACTCCGAACACTGAAGCTTTCTTT
CASSLLTPNTEAFF
>.|14|TRBD1|TRBJ2-5|TRBV11-2
TGTGCCAGCAGCCGCCCGGACAGGGAAGAGACCCAGTACTTC
CASSRPDREETQYF
>many|13|.|TRBJ1-1|TRBV12-3/TRBV12-4
TGTGCCAGCAGCCAGAGGTTGGGGACTGAAGCTTTCTTT
CASSQRLGTEAFF
>many|12|.|TRBJ2-2|TRBV7-9
TGTGCCAGCAGCAAAACGACCGGGGAGCTGTTTTTT
CASSKTTGELFF
>many|13|.|TRBJ1-1|TRBV11-1
TGTGCCAGCAGCACAACCATGAACACTGAAGCTTTCTTT
CASSTTMNTEAFF
>.|14|.|TRBJ2-1|TRBV18
TGTGCCAGCTCCCCGGCCCTTCAGGGCGATGAGCAGTTCTTC
CASSPALQGDEQFF